The 10 T cell receptor beta chains listed next were all sequenced from one sample in a study of blood T cell repertoires in COVID-19. Some clones are missing from TCRdb's copy, which holds only in-frame ones; the method was immunoSEQ multiplex PCR. The data show fewer than 350,000 clones, with about 85% seen just once and about 2.3% held by the top ten. Sequenced material: PBMCs or T cells enriched from blood (not recorded which). The receptors shown here come from a woman aged 45-65 years who had recovered from COVID-19.

The chain is built from TRBV19 and TRBJ1-1, with 7 bases matching TRBD1. J lost 4 bases, V lost 5 bases, and 7 bases had no gene match. Looked up from germline, CDR1 is LNHDA and CDR2 is SQIVND (reference sequence). CDR3 size: 14 residues. The CDR3 nucleotides are TGTGCCAGTAGTGCCGACAGGGATGGCACTGAAGCTTTCTTT. The encoded protein is CASSADRDGTEAFF. Complete variable domain (other parts from reference TRBV19 and TRBJ1-1): DGGITQSPKYLFRKEGQNVTLSCEQNLNHDAMYWYRQDPGQGLRLIYYSQIVNDFQKGDIAEGYSVSREKKESFPLTVTSAQKNPTAFYLCASSADRDGTEAFFGQGTRLTVV.

This clone is a singleton in its sample. The rearrangement links TRBV14 to TRBJ1-3; D ambiguous. The germline V gene has CDR1 SGHDN and CDR2 FVKESK. The CDR3 loop spans 14 amino acids. The V and J ends lost 6 bases and 0 bases respectively, with 9 bases between them. This CDR3 is CASRAVGSGNTIYF. The CDR3 DNA reads TGTGCCAGCAGGGCCGTTGGCTCTGGAAACACCATATATTTT. The whole variable domain, remainder taken from reference TRBV14 and TRBJ1-3, is EAGVTQFPSHSVIEKGQTVTLRCDPISGHDNLYWYRRVMGKEIKFLLHFVKESKQDESGMPNNRFLAERTGGTYSTLKVQPAELEDSGVYFCASRAVGSGNTIYFGEGSWLTVV.

The gene calls are TRBV11-2 and TRBJ2-1; D is possibly TRBD2 (5 bases). The CDR3 is 15 residues long. V lost 5 bases and J lost 2, with 13 bases in between. Germline V gives CDR1 SGHAT, CDR2 FQNNGV. The CDR3 nucleotides read TGTGCCAGCAGCCCGGGGTTTGGCCCCTACAATGAGCAGTTCTTC. Translation: CASSPGFGPYNEQFF.

The rearrangement uses TRBV15 and TRBJ1-4; D ambiguous. Germline CDR1 LNHNV, CDR2 YYDKDF (reference sequence). The CDR3 has 14 residues. Trimming shortened V by 3 bases and J by 1 base, and 6 bases separated the two germline ends. The DNA for the CDR3 is TGTGCCACCAGCAGGGGAGGAACTAATGAAAAACTGTTTTTT. Translated: CATSRGGTNEKLFF.

The J gene is TRBJ2-1, the V gene TRBV20-1; 12 bases match TRBD1. J was trimmed by 7 bases and V by 3 bases; bases with no gene match: 4. Germline V gene sequence: CDR1 DFQATT, CDR2 SNEGSKA (reference sequence). The CDR3 loop spans 14 amino acids. The CDR3 reads CSASGDRGQNEQFF. CDR3 bases: TGCAGTGCTAGTGGGGACAGGGGGCAGAATGAGCAGTTCTTC.

V and J are TRBV4-1 and TRBJ1-2; possible D gene TRBD1, 5 bases. V was cut by 4 bases and J by 8 bases, with 17 bases left in between. CDR3 size: 14 residues. CDR1 is MGHRA, CDR2 YSYEKL, per germline. CDR3 sequence (DNA): TGCGCCAGCAGCCGAGACAGAGAACCAGGAGGCTACACCTTC. Translation gives CASSRDREPGGYTF.

This chain joins TRBV2 and TRBJ2-1, with a weak D call TRBD1 (5 bases). V was shortened by 10 bases and J by 5 bases, with 18 bases between the two germline ends. CDR3 size: 14 residues. Germline V CDR1 and CDR2: SNHLY, FYNNEI. DNA for the CDR3: TGTGCCACCCGACAGTCTTATCTGAACAATGAGCAGTTCTTC. Translated: CATRQSYLNNEQFF. The whole variable domain, remainder taken from reference TRBV2 and TRBJ2-1, is EPEVTQTPSHQVTQMGQEVILRCVPISNHLYFYWYRQILGQKVEFLVSFYNNEISEKSEIFDDQFSVERPDGSNFTLKIRSTKLEDSAMYFCATRQSYLNNEQFFGPGTRLTVL.

The chain links TRBV7-8 to TRBJ2-1; 7 nucleotides line up with TRBD1. The CDR3 totals 15 residues. Per germline, CDR1 SGHVS and CDR2 FQNEAQ. The V segment lost 1 base and the J segment 8 bases; nucleotides outside the gene matches: 8. Here the CDR3 DNA reads TGTGCCAGCAGCTTAGGACAGGGCTCCGGGTATGAGCAGTTCTTC. This codes for CASSLGQGSGYEQFF.

The chain has TRBV27 and TRBJ2-7; perhaps TRBD1 as D (5 bases). The CDR3 sequence is 13 residues long. Trimming shortened V by 2 bases and J by 1 base, and 6 bases separated the two germline ends. CDR1 and CDR2 from the germline V gene are MNHEY and SMNVEV (reference sequence). The CDR3 region is CASSLTGSYEQYF. The DNA for the CDR3 is TGTGCCAGCAGTTTAACAGGTTCCTACGAGCAGTACTTC.

The chain couples TRBV7-9 to TRBJ2-1; 8 bases line up with TRBD1. The J segment lost 3 bases and the V segment lost 2 bases, leaving 3 bases of the junction unmatched. The germline gives CDR1 SEHNR, CDR2 FQNEAQ (reference sequence). The CDR3 is 15 amino acids. CDR3: CASSLPDRGYNEQFF. The CDR3 DNA reads TGTGCCAGCAGCTTACCCGACAGGGGCTACAATGAGCAGTTCTTC.